The clone carrying this T cell receptor beta chain was detected once. The antigen is unknown. V dropped 6 bases and J dropped 3 bases, with 21 bases sitting between them. Germline values: CDR1 MDHEN, CDR2 SYDVKM. The CDR3 is 16 residues long. The data originate from a study of shared clonotypes between healthy human individuals. CD45RO+ cells were combined with CCR7-negative CD45RA+ TemRA cells to form CD8 memory. The data were produced by immunoSEQ multiplex PCR, yet TCRdb's version contains in-frame clones alone and is incomplete. The table shows roughly 660,000 clones, with 90% occurring only once. Study results and caveats: Richness estimates generally favored naive over memory subsets.

The chain is built from TRBV28 and TRBJ2-7; no clear D. This TCR derives from a man in his late teens or twenties in good health. Some clones in this sample may be carry-over from other donors' samples. Sequencing input: memory CD8+ T cells from PBMCs. Sample subset: CD45RO+ cells pooled with CCR7-negative TemRA cells. CDR3 loop: CASSSPPRPRIYEQYF. The CDR3 DNA reads as TGTGCCAGCAGCTCCCCCCCCAGGCCTAGGATCTACGAGCAGTACTTC.